One sample yielded the 24 T cell receptor beta chains listed below, sequenced in a study of post-analysis software for immune sequencing data. Study-level results: Patients used about five TRBV segments, including TRBV5-6, TRBV5-1 and TRBV20-1, more often than controls.

Which antigens these TCRs recognize remains unknown. Incorporated into the TCR beta cDNA libraries were unique molecular identifiers, which served to reduce PCR and sequencing biases. TCRdb re-called the PCR reads through MiXCR, storing one row per CDR3 protein. Among about 540,000 distinct CDR3 sequences listed, about a third were seen once. Sequencing was done on a sample of blood. The receptors originated from a girl under 18 with multiple sclerosis.

This clonotype was detected many times. The chain combines TRBV12-3 or TRBV12-4 with TRBJ1-5; 10 nucleotides align to TRBD1. The CDR3 loop spans 14 amino acids. With V trimmed by 7 bases and J by 4 bases, 4 bases remained unmatched. The CDR3 region is CASNTGQGNQPQHF. Written as DNA, the CDR3 is TGTGCCAGCAACACGGGACAGGGGAATCAGCCCCAGCATTTT.

The rearrangement uses TRBV7-2 and TRBJ2-1; D remains ambiguous. V was cut by 5 bases and J by 5 bases, with 16 bases left in between. This CDR3 spans 15 amino acids. CDR1 and CDR2 from the germline V gene are SGHTA and FQGNSA. The CDR3, as DNA: TGTGCCAGCAGCCTAAGTTATGAGGTCCACAATGAGCAGTTCTTC. It translates to CASSLSYEVHNEQFF.

The table lists this clonotype with many counts. The chain couples TRBV12-3 or TRBV12-4 to TRBJ2-7; 7 positions agree with TRBD1. The CDR3 consists of 14 residues. Trimming removed 5 bases from V and 2 bases from J; junction bases left unmatched: 6. The CDR3, as DNA: TGTGCCAGCAGTCCCGAGACAGGGCCCTACGAGCAGTACTTC. Translated, it gives CASSPETGPYEQYF.

This clonotype was detected a few times. The chain uses TRBV5-1 and TRBJ2-7; 7 bases are a match to TRBD2. The CDR3 contains 12 residues. Germline values: CDR1 SGHRS, CDR2 YFSETQ. The V segment lost 4 bases and the J segment 3 bases; nucleotides outside the gene matches: 1. The CDR3 DNA follows: TGCGCCAGCAGCAGGGACTACTACGAGCAGTACTTC. This gives the protein CASSRDYYEQYF.

This chain links TRBV5-5 with TRBJ1-5; D ambiguous. The germline V gene has CDR1 SGHKS and CDR2 YYEKEE (reference sequence). This CDR3 region has 14 residues. The V and J ends lost 3 bases and 3 bases respectively, with 10 bases between them. CDR3 protein: CASSSVTNNQPQHF. CDR3 DNA sequence: TGTGCCAGCAGCTCGGTGACAAACAATCAGCCCCAGCATTTT.

The V gene is TRBV11-2, the J gene TRBJ2-7; 7 bases are shared with TRBD2. V was clipped by 3 bases and J by 10 bases; unmatched bases: 21. The CDR3 contains 17 residues. Looked up from germline, CDR1 is SGHAT and CDR2 is FQNNGV. CDR3 nucleotides: TGTGCCAGCAGCTTGCGGCAAACCGGGACTAACCTTCGGGCCCAGTACTTC. Its protein is CASSLRQTGTNLRAQYF.

The chain is built from TRBV2 and TRBJ1-5; no clear D. Germline CDR1 is SNHLY and CDR2 is FYNNEI. Trimming removed 6 bases from V and 5 bases from J, with 11 bases in between. CDR3 length: 13 residues. CDR3 nucleotide sequence: TGTGCCAGCAGAGTGTTATGGGATCAGCCCCAGCATTTT. Its protein product is CASRVLWDQPQHF.

The CDR3 region is CASSLGGVNYNEQFF. DNA for the CDR3: TGTGCCAGCAGTTTAGGGGGAGTCAACTACAATGAGCAGTTCTTC. The rearrangement links TRBV12-3 or TRBV12-4 to TRBJ2-1, with D possibly matching TRBD2 (5 bases). The CDR3 loop spans 15 amino acids. The V gene lost 1 base and the J gene lost 3 bases, with 10 bases spanning the gap.

The chain is built from TRBV20-1 and TRBJ2-1; 9 bases are shared with TRBD2. Germline trimming cut 6 bases from V and 8 bases from J; bases unmatched to any gene: 8. CDR1 DFQATT and CDR2 SNEGSKA come from the germline V gene (reference sequence). CDR3 length equals 13 residues. CDR3 sequence reads: CSAGPAGGDEQFF. The CDR3 coding sequence is TGCAGTGCGGGGCCAGCGGGGGGCGATGAGCAGTTCTTC.

The chain combines TRBV3-1 with TRBJ1-2; the D is unclear. The CDR3 covers 12 residues. The V gene lost 0 bases and the J gene lost 7 bases, with 6 bases spanning the gap. Germline V gene lookup returns CDR1 LGHDT and CDR2 YNNKEL (reference sequence). CDR3 protein: CASSQESSGYTF. CDR3 DNA sequence: TGTGCCAGCAGCCAAGAATCGTCTGGCTACACCTTC.

The chain employs TRBV20-1 and TRBJ2-3; TRBD2 matches at 8 bases. V shed 6 bases and J 2 bases; nucleotides not matched to a gene: 7. The CDR3 contains 14 residues. The germline CDR1 and CDR2 sequences are DFQATT and SNEGSKA (reference sequence). The DNA of the CDR3 is TGCAGTGCCAGCAGCGGGAGTTTCACAGATACGCAGTATTTT. Translating gives CSASSGSFTDTQYF.

This clonotype was seen at least ten times. The chain is built from TRBV4-1 and TRBJ2-1; 10 nucleotides align to TRBD2. Germline V gene data show CDR1 as MGHRA and CDR2 as YSYEKL. J was trimmed by 5 bases and V by 1 base; bases with no gene match: 17. This CDR3 comprises 20 residues. This CDR3 reads CASSQGGTSGVRWENNEQFF. The CDR3 DNA is TGCGCCAGCAGCCAAGGAGGTACTAGCGGGGTCCGGTGGGAAAACAATGAGCAGTTCTTC.

With regard to this clonotype: A read error may account for a junction end that differs from germline. The chain carries TRBV7-7 and TRBJ2-6; D gene unclear. Germline V gene sequence: CDR1 SSHAT, CDR2 FNYEAQ (reference sequence). The CDR3 contains 16 residues. DNA of the CDR3: TGTGCTAGCAGCTTAAATCTGAATACTGGGGCCAACGTCCTGACTTTC. Translated, it gives CASSLNLNTGANVLTF.

This clonotype has just a few counts. One end of the junction varies from germline; a read error may be responsible. The chain has TRBV5-8 and TRBJ2-3, with D tentatively TRBD2 (5 bases). The CDR3 is made up of 16 amino acids. From germline, CDR1 is SGHTS and CDR2 YDEGEE. Here the CDR3 DNA reads TGTGCCAGCAGCTTGGACAGCCATTCGAGGGCAGATATGCAGTATTTT. Translating gives CASSLDSHSRADMQYF.

The genes are TRBV20-1 and TRBJ2-3; the D gene could be TRBD1 or TRBD2 (5 bases each). The CDR3 is 14 residues long. V dropped 6 bases and J dropped 2 bases, with 15 bases sitting between them. Per the germline V gene, CDR1 is DFQATT and CDR2 is SNEGSKA (reference sequence). The CDR3 here is CSAIGADLTDTQYF. CDR3 DNA sequence: TGCAGTGCCATCGGGGCGGACCTCACAGATACGCAGTATTTT.

This clonotype was found a few times. The rearrangement uses TRBV10-3 and TRBJ2-3; perhaps D is TRBD1 or TRBD2 (5 bases each). V was trimmed by 4 bases and J by 0 bases, leaving 11 bases between them. Looked up from germline, CDR1 is ENHRY and CDR2 is SYGVKD. The CDR3 totals 15 residues. CDR3 residues: CAISGVGDSTDTQYF. As DNA, the CDR3 is TGTGCCATCAGTGGGGTCGGGGACAGCACAGATACGCAGTATTTT.

V and J are TRBV28 and TRBJ2-3; TRBD2 agrees at 8 bases. The V gene's germline CDR1 is MDHEN and CDR2 SYDVKM. V lost 6 bases to trimming and J lost 5 bases; unmatched junction nucleotides: 10. The CDR3 totals 15 residues. DNA of the CDR3: TGTGCCAGCAGATCCGGGGGGGCTGGAGGAGATACGCAGTATTTT. Amino acid sequence: CASRSGGAGGDTQYF.

This clonotype was observed a handful of times. CDR3 protein: CASSWDGEGDEQYF. As DNA, the CDR3 is TGTGCCAGCAGTTGGGACGGGGAAGGTGACGAGCAGTACTTC. The J gene is TRBJ2-7, the V gene TRBV12-3 or TRBV12-4; perhaps D is TRBD1 or TRBD2 (5 bases each). The CDR3 spans 14 residues. V lost 4 bases to trimming and J lost 5 bases, with 15 bases between them.

A few counts support this clonotype. The chain is built from TRBV20-1 and TRBJ2-7; the match to TRBD1 covers 7 bases. The CDR3 totals 14 residues. The germline V gene encodes CDR1 DFQATT and CDR2 SNEGSKA (reference sequence). V lost 5 bases, J lost 0 bases, and 7 bases stayed unmatched. The CDR3 sequence is CSALLGTASYEQYF. The CDR3 DNA is TGCAGTGCTCTACTCGGGACAGCCTCCTACGAGCAGTACTTC.

The chain carries TRBV12-3 or TRBV12-4 and TRBJ2-4; TRBD1 matches 7 bases. The J call is doubtful: the DNA matches TRBJ2-7 better. The length of the CDR3 is 15 residues. The CDR3 sequence is CASTNTGVDSHEQYF. The CDR3 DNA reads as TGTGCCAGCACCAATACAGGGGTCGATTCCCACGAGCAGTACTTC.

In DNA form, the CDR3 reads TGTGCCAGCAGTTCCCTACAGGGAGCAGTTGACTATGGCTACACCTTC. Translation: CASSSLQGAVDYGYTF. V gene TRBV6-5 combines with J gene TRBJ1-2; D might be TRBD1 (6 bases). The germline V gene encodes CDR1 MNHEY and CDR2 SVGAGI. This CDR3 contains 16 residues. V gave up 4 bases and J gave up 3 bases, with 18 bases separating them.

In its sample, this clonotype was seen a few times. The chain combines TRBV18 with TRBJ2-7, with D possibly being TRBD1 (6 bases). Germline values: CDR1 KGHSH, CDR2 LQKENI. This CDR3 contains 15 residues. The V end lost 3 bases, the J end lost 1 base, and 13 bases lay between the germline ends. This CDR3 is CASSPRQESSYEQYF. The CDR3 region has the DNA TGTGCCAGCTCACCGCGACAGGAGTCTTCCTACGAGCAGTACTTC.

V usage is TRBV11-2 and J usage is TRBJ2-1; TRBD1 is a possible D gene (7 bases). The CDR3 has 15 amino acids. Trimming took 0 bases from V and 10 from J, leaving 16 bases between them. In germline, CDR1 is SGHAT, CDR2 FQNNGV. CDR3 residues: CASSLDRQGREEQFF. In nucleotides, the CDR3 is TGTGCCAGCAGCTTAGATAGACAGGGTCGGGAGGAGCAGTTCTTC.

This clonotype was counted a few times. DNA of the CDR3: TGTGCCAGCAGTTTTGAGACAGCACAAGAGACCCAGTACTTC. Its protein product is CASSFETAQETQYF. The chain joins TRBV12-3 or TRBV12-4 to TRBJ2-5, with a tentative D call TRBD1 (5 bases). CDR3 size: 14 residues. Trimming left V 3 bases short and J 2 bases short, with 10 bases between.